The 19 T cell receptor beta chains presented below share a single source sample, sequenced in a study of cytomegalovirus exposure and HLA in healthy donors. In the PCR, 60 Vbeta and 13 Jbeta primers were used. Libraries were prepared by immunoSEQ multiplex PCR; TCRdb keeps only in-frame clonotypes and omits some of them. The table lists some 140,000 clones, approximately 61% of them singletons. Sequencing was carried out using PBMCs. These receptors were taken from a woman between 35 and 50 years old in good health and CMV-seronegative.

CDR3 coding DNA: TGCGCCAGCAGCCAAGACAGGTTGCAGTATTTT. Translated, it gives CASSQDRLQYF. The rearrangement links TRBV4-1 to TRBJ2-3; unclear D gene. V was clipped by 0 bases and J by 11 bases, with 6 bases between them. The CDR3 is made up of 11 amino acids. Germline-derived CDR1 and CDR2 are MGHRA and YSYEKL.

The chain recombines TRBV4-1 with TRBJ1-1; TRBD1 matches 9 bases. Per germline, CDR1 MGHRA and CDR2 YSYEKL. V gave up 3 bases and J gave up 1 base; unmatched junction bases: 9. CDR3 size: 17 residues. The CDR3 region is CASSQGPTTGGNTEAFF. CDR3 coding DNA: TGCGCCAGCAGCCAGGGGCCCACGACAGGGGGGAACACTGAAGCTTTCTTT.

This sequence joins TRBV18 and TRBJ1-3; 8 bases line up with TRBD1. Germline trimming cut 1 base from V and 4 bases from J; bases unmatched to any gene: 12. Germline CDR1 and CDR2: KGHSH and LQKENI. This CDR3 is built from 18 residues. The DNA of the CDR3 is TGTGCCAGCTCACCACGGTTATTACAGGGGGAAATCGGAAACACCATATATTTT. Protein product: CASSPRLLQGEIGNTIYF.

The rearrangement links TRBV27 to TRBJ1-5; D is undetermined. The germline V gene has CDR1 MNHEY and CDR2 SMNVEV (reference sequence). There are 14 residues in the CDR3. With 5 bases removed from V and 2 bases from J, the gap between germline ends came to 10 bases. The CDR3 sequence: CASSTRPGNQPQHF. The DNA for the CDR3 is TGTGCCAGCAGTACTCGCCCTGGCAATCAGCCCCAGCATTTT.

This rearrangement joins TRBV6-5 to TRBJ1-1, with TRBD1 matching 8 bases. The CDR3 is 15 residues long. V gave up 7 bases and J gave up 1 base; unmatched junction bases: 8. The germline CDR1 and CDR2 sequences are MNHEY and SVGAGI. In DNA form, the CDR3 reads TGTGCCAGCACCCTCTACAGGGGGGGGAACACTGAAGCTTTCTTT. Amino acid sequence: CASTLYRGGNTEAFF.

This clone was counted a few times. No DNA is shown, since the ends of the CDR3 on it are uncertain; the CDR3 is the one TCRdb lists. The chain employs TRBV7-9 and TRBJ2-7; the table's D call, TRBD2, has no DNA check behind it. CDR1 and CDR2 from the germline V gene are SEHNR and FQNEAQ (reference sequence). The CDR3 is 14 amino acids in total, end residues counted. The CDR3 loop is CASSPVGVGSDPFF.

CDR3 sequence reads: CASSESQWSSYNSPLHF. In DNA, the CDR3 is TGTGCCAGCAGTGAAAGTCAGTGGAGCTCCTATAATTCACCCCTCCACTTT. The rearrangement links TRBV2 to TRBJ1-6; D gene uncertain. The CDR3 runs to 17 residues. CDR1 SNHLY and CDR2 FYNNEI come from the germline V gene. Trimming took off 2 bases at V and 0 bases at J, with 11 bases between the two ends.

The rearrangement links TRBV6-1 to TRBJ2-7; 7 bases agree with TRBD2. Germline V gene lookup returns CDR1 MNHNS and CDR2 SASEGT. Trimming took 4 bases from V and 0 from J; bases not matched to a gene: 0. The CDR3 runs to 13 residues. The chain's CDR3 is CASSGTSSYEQYF. CDR3 coding DNA: TGTGCCAGCAGTGGGACTAGCTCCTACGAGCAGTACTTC.

This rearrangement joins TRBV14 to TRBJ1-1, with TRBD1 identical over 7 bases. The CDR3 has 19 amino acids. With 2 bases clipped from V and 5 bases from J, the junction kept 20 bases outside the gene matches. Germline values: CDR1 SGHDN, CDR2 FVKESK. DNA of the CDR3: TGTGCCAGCAGCCAAAGGGGGCTCACAGGGGAACGTCGAAGAACTGAAGCTTTCTTT. Amino acid sequence: CASSQRGLTGERRRTEAFF.

This clone was picked up a small number of times. This chain joins TRBV5-1 and TRBJ2-3; 10 nucleotides agree with TRBD1. The CDR3 sequence is 17 residues long. Germline V lookup: CDR1 SGHRS, CDR2 YFSETQ. With 5 bases clipped from V and 5 bases from J, the junction kept 14 bases outside the gene matches. In DNA, the CDR3 is TGCGCCAGCAGGTTGTCCCATGGGACAGGGGTCGGAGATACGCAGTATTTT. Its protein is CASRLSHGTGVGDTQYF.

This clone was observed once. The chain is built from TRBV5-6 and TRBJ2-1; the match to TRBD2 covers 9 bases. Germline V gene sequence: CDR1 SGHDT, CDR2 YYEEEE. This CDR3 spans 16 amino acids. After removal of 1 base from V and 8 bases from J, the junction contained 10 bases not matched to a gene. Here the CDR3 reads CASSLPQRGERDEQFF. In DNA form, the CDR3 reads TGTGCCAGCAGCTTGCCTCAGCGGGGGGAAAGGGATGAGCAGTTCTTC. Filled out from reference TRBV5-6 and TRBJ2-1, the complete variable domain reads DAGVTQSPTHLIKTRGQQVTLRCSPKSGHDTVSWYQQALGQGPQFIFQYYEEEERQRGNFPDRFSGHQFPNYSSELNVNALLLGDSALYLCASSLPQRGERDEQFFGPGTRLTVL.

V gene TRBV25-1 combines with J gene TRBJ2-2; 8 nucleotides align to TRBD2. Germline CDR1 is MGHDK and CDR2 is SYGVNS. The CDR3 spans 15 residues. Trimming at V came to 3 bases and at J to 4 bases, leaving 4 bases not matched to a gene. The CDR3 coding sequence is TGTGCCAGCAGTGATAGCGGGGCCCTCACCGGGGAGCTGTTTTTT. This sequence encodes CASSDSGALTGELFF.

V usage is TRBV5-1 and J usage is TRBJ1-4, with TRBD1 matching 9 bases. The germline V gene encodes CDR1 SGHRS and CDR2 YFSETQ. Germline trimming cut 3 bases from V and 8 bases from J; bases unmatched to any gene: 14. CDR3 length equals 17 residues. The CDR3 nucleotides read TGCGCCAGCAGCTCGACCGGGACAGGGACCAAAAAGGAAAAACTGTTTTTT. It yields the protein CASSSTGTGTKKEKLFF.

Note on this clone: The same CDR3 is also encoded by other DNA sequences in this sample. The chain has TRBV30 and TRBJ1-5; D call uncertain. In germline, CDR1 is GTSNPN, CDR2 SVGIG (reference sequence). The V end lost 3 bases, the J end lost 5 bases, and 8 bases lay between the germline ends. The CDR3 runs to 12 residues. The CDR3 nucleotides read TGTGCCTGGAGAGGTCAGGATCAGCCCCAGCATTTT. It specifies CAWRGQDQPQHF.

Here the CDR3 DNA reads TGTGCCAGCAGCTTAGCTACTACCCCCGGGACATCGAACACCGGGGAGCTGTTTTTT. Encoded protein: CASSLATTPGTSNTGELFF. The chain recombines TRBV7-6 with TRBJ2-2, with a weak D call TRBD1 (6 bases). V dropped 0 bases and J dropped 0 bases, with 17 bases sitting between them. The germline V gene has CDR1 SGHVS and CDR2 FNYEAQ. The CDR3 totals 19 residues.

Here the CDR3 reads CASSRTGFGTGELFF. The CDR3 DNA reads as TGTGCCAGCAGCCGGACAGGGTTTGGCACCGGGGAGCTGTTTTTT. V and J are TRBV28 and TRBJ2-2; 8 bases are a match to TRBD1. V trimming: 6 bases; J trimming: 4 bases; junction bases outside the gene matches: 7. The CDR3 is 15 residues long. CDR1 is MDHEN and CDR2 is SYDVKM in the germline V gene.

The CDR3 DNA is TGCGCCAGCAGCTTGGGGCCAGGGGGCCTTAACACTGAAGCTTTCTTT. Encoded protein: CASSLGPGGLNTEAFF. The rearrangement joins TRBV5-1 to TRBJ1-1; 8 positions match TRBD1. Trimming cost V 0 bases and J 2 bases; bases outside gene matches: 6. The CDR3 runs 16 residues. The germline CDR1 and CDR2 sequences are SGHRS and YFSETQ. Full variable domain (outside the CDR3, taken from reference TRBV5-1 and TRBJ1-1): KAGVTQTPRYLIKTRGQQVTLSCSPISGHRSVSWYQQTPGQGLQFLFEYFSETQRNKGNFPGRFSGRQFSNSRSEMNVSTLELGDSALYLCASSLGPGGLNTEAFFGQGTRLTVV.

CDR3 in amino acids: CASSLAPLSNPSSGANVLTF. In DNA form, the CDR3 reads TGCGCCAGCAGCTTGGCCCCCTTATCCAACCCGAGCTCTGGGGCCAACGTCCTGACTTTC. This chain uses TRBV5-1 with TRBJ2-6; D gene unclear. V shed 0 bases and J shed 0 bases, with 19 bases lying between them. In germline, CDR1 is SGHRS, CDR2 YFSETQ. CDR3 length: 20 residues.

This clone was found once. The V call is TRBV2, the J call TRBJ2-2; weak D call: TRBD1 (5 bases). Germline V lookup: CDR1 SNHLY, CDR2 FYNNEI. The CDR3 loop spans 14 amino acids. V was pared by 6 bases and J by 0 bases, with 8 bases between. This chain's CDR3 is CASSLRANTGELFF. CDR3 DNA sequence: TGTGCCAGCAGCCTCAGGGCGAACACCGGGGAGCTGTTTTTT. The full variable domain, with the rest looked up from reference TRBV2 and TRBJ2-2, is EPEVTQTPSHQVTQMGQEVILRCVPISNHLYFYWYRQILGQKVEFLVSFYNNEISEKSEIFDDQFSVERPDGSNFTLKIRSTKLEDSAMYFCASSLRANTGELFFGEGSRLTVL.